The clone carrying this TCR beta chain was counted only a few times. Its antigen is not identified. TCRdb processed the 5' RACE reads anew with MiXCR; each CDR3 protein has one entry. The sample lists some 660,000 distinct CDR3 sequences, approximately 9% occurring once. The entry originates in a study of identical twins. Study-wide results and caveats: The conclusions drew on cross-sectional statistical analysis instead of tracking the same donors.

Germline loops: CDR1 ENHRY, CDR2 SYGVKD. CDR3 size: 16 residues. Trimming took off 4 bases at V and 1 base at J, with 15 bases between the two ends. These sequences were also reported in another study, on yellow fever vaccine responses in identical twins.

The chain carries TRBV10-3 and TRBJ2-3; tentatively, D is TRBD1 or TRBD2 (7 bases each). The material sequenced was PBMCs. The clonotype was recovered from a woman in her late teens or twenties in good health. Here the CDR3 reads CAISVSRGGGTDTQYF. The CDR3 DNA follows: TGTGCCATCAGTGTATCCAGGGGGGGCGGCACAGATACGCAGTATTTT.